Each of the 28 T cell receptor beta chains below was sequenced from the same sample in a study of blood T cell repertoires in COVID-19. Generated by immunoSEQ multiplex PCR, the TCRdb table keeps only in-frame clones and is missing some. The table includes tens of thousands of clones, over 80% detected once. The sample taken for sequencing was peripheral blood. These receptors came from a man at least 80 years old with active or convalescent COVID-19.

This sequence joins TRBV19 and TRBJ1-2, with 10 bases identical to TRBD1. CDR1 and CDR2 (germline): LNHDA, SQIVND (reference sequence). The ends lost 6 bases at V and 6 bases at J; junction bases unmatched: 7. The CDR3 is 14 amino acids. The CDR3 nucleotides are TGTGCCAGTAGGCACGGACAGGGGGGGGATGGCTACACCTTC. Encoded protein: CASRHGQGGDGYTF.

This clone was seen a handful of times. This sequence joins TRBV5-4 and TRBJ1-2, with 9 positions matching TRBD1. Losses at the gene ends were 2 bases for V and 6 bases for J; bases not matched to a gene: 2. CDR1 is SGHNT and CDR2 is YYREEE in the germline V gene (reference sequence). The CDR3 extends over 13 amino acids. CDR3 in amino acids: CASSLQGANGYTF. Written as DNA, the CDR3 is TGTGCCAGCAGCTTACAGGGGGCTAATGGCTACACCTTC.

The CDR3 DNA reads TGTGCCAGAAGCTTTAAATTCTGGGCGTCTGAAGCTTTCTTT. Translation gives CARSFKFWASEAFF. The rearrangement links TRBV5-3 to TRBJ1-1, with D hard to call. TRBV5-3 is treated as an ORF (open reading frame) with a function not yet certain. Deletions cut 2 bases from V and 6 bases from J, with 14 bases between. This CDR3 is 14 amino acids long.

The genes are TRBV13 and TRBJ1-1; D possibly corresponds to TRBD1 (5 bases). CDR1 PRHDT and CDR2 FYEKMQ come from the germline V gene (reference sequence). The CDR3 is 12 amino acids. Trimming shortened V by 3 bases and J by 5 bases, and 7 bases separated the two germline ends. CDR3 in DNA: TGTGCCAGCAGCTTCGGGGGGACTGAAGCTTTCTTT. Translated: CASSFGGTEAFF.

V and J are TRBV19 and TRBJ1-5; 9 nucleotides match TRBD1. CDR3 length: 15 residues. The V gene's germline CDR1 is LNHDA and CDR2 SQIVND (reference sequence). With V trimmed by 6 bases and J by 8 bases, 11 bases remained unmatched. The CDR3: CASSWTGALGEPQHF. The DNA of the CDR3 is TGTGCCAGTAGCTGGACAGGGGCACTGGGGGAGCCCCAGCATTTT.

The genes are TRBV7-6 and TRBJ2-7; the match to TRBD2 covers 10 bases. V was pared by 5 bases and J by 6 bases, with 10 bases of the junction left unmatched. This CDR3 comprises 15 residues. Germline CDR1 and CDR2: SGHVS and FNYEAQ. The CDR3 loop is CASSHGGTSVPEQYF. DNA for the CDR3: TGTGCCAGCAGCCATGGAGGGACTAGCGTGCCCGAGCAGTACTTC.

This clone was seen only a few times. The chain joins TRBV5-1 to TRBJ2-7; no firm D call. The germline V and J ends were trimmed by 6 bases and 2 bases, with 15 bases remaining between them. This CDR3 comprises 14 residues. Germline lookup yields CDR1 SGHRS and CDR2 YFSETQ. The CDR3 bases are TGCGCCAGCACCTATGATCCAAACCCCTACGAGCAGTACTTC. This translates into CASTYDPNPYEQYF.

This clone was found a few times. The rearrangement links TRBV3-1 (or the pseudogene TRBV3-2) to TRBJ1-4; D is perhaps TRBD1 (5 bases). Trimming stripped 3 bases from V and 7 bases from J, with 12 bases between. The CDR3 contains 14 residues. Germline CDR1 is LGHDT and CDR2 is YNNKEL (reference sequence). Here the CDR3 reads CASSQAGGVEKLFF. The DNA for the CDR3 is TGTGCCAGCAGCCAGGCCGGGGGGGTTGAAAAACTGTTTTTT.

The chain couples TRBV7-2 to TRBJ2-7, with TRBD1 matching 7 bases. The CDR3 consists of 14 residues. Germline V gene sequence: CDR1 SGHTA, CDR2 FQGNSA. After removal of 3 bases from V and 3 bases from J, the junction contained 5 bases not matched to a gene. For the CDR3, the DNA is TGTGCCAGCAGCTTTGCGAGACAGGGCTACGAGCAGTACTTC. Translated, it gives CASSFARQGYEQYF.

The chain has TRBV2 and TRBJ2-1; TRBD2 is a possible D gene (6 bases). CDR3 size: 14 residues. The V end lost 2 bases, the J end lost 14 bases, and 19 bases lay between the germline ends. Germline V gene lookup returns CDR1 SNHLY and CDR2 FYNNEI. CDR3 region: CASSETRGLRGEFF. CDR3 nucleotides: TGTGCCAGCAGTGAAACCCGGGGGTTAAGGGGTGAGTTCTTC.

J is TRBJ2-2 and V is TRBV3-1 (or the pseudogene TRBV3-2), with D uncertain. The CDR3 has 15 amino acids. Trimming pared 5 bases from V and 2 bases from J, leaving 12 bases between. CDR1 and CDR2 (germline): LGHDT, YNNKEL (reference sequence). The CDR3 DNA follows: TGTGCCAGCAGCTCGCCGGTCTTAAACACCGGGGAGCTGTTTTTT. It codes for CASSSPVLNTGELFF.

The V and J genes are TRBV6-5 and TRBJ1-1, with a possible D match to TRBD1 (5 bases). CDR1 is MNHEY, CDR2 SVGAGI, per germline. The V end was cut by 6 bases, the J end by 4 bases, with 12 bases between. This CDR3 is built from 13 residues. The CDR3 DNA reads as TGTGCCAGCAGAGGCCAGGGCTCCACTGAAGCTTTCTTT. Protein sequence: CASRGQGSTEAFF.

This clone is a singleton in its sample. V and J are TRBV6-5 and TRBJ2-7, with 7 bases lining up with TRBD1. The CDR3 runs to 13 residues. The V and J ends lost 6 bases and 6 bases, in that order; junction bases with no gene match: 8. Germline V gene data show CDR1 as MNHEY and CDR2 as SVGAGI. The CDR3 bases are TGTGCCAGCAGAGGGACAGCATGGGGCGAGCAGTACTTC. This sequence encodes CASRGTAWGEQYF.

The rearrangement joins TRBV5-4 to TRBJ1-6, with 8 bases aligning to TRBD1. There are 15 residues in the CDR3. CDR1 and CDR2 from the germline V gene are SGHNT and YYREEE (reference sequence). V lost 0 bases and J lost 10; bases outside the gene matches: 6. In DNA form, the CDR3 reads TGTGCCAGCAGCTTGGGCCAGGGGGCGCGATCACCCCTCCACTTT. It encodes CASSLGQGARSPLHF.

This clone was observed a handful of times. CDR3 loop: CASSLVGLAGIYEQYF. Written as DNA, the CDR3 is TGTGCCAGCAGCTTAGTAGGACTAGCGGGGATCTACGAGCAGTACTTC. The V gene is TRBV7-8, the J gene TRBJ2-7; TRBD2 agrees at 12 bases. Looked up from germline, CDR1 is SGHVS and CDR2 is FQNEAQ. V shed 1 base, J shed 3 bases, and the junction held 4 bases outside the gene matches. The CDR3 totals 16 residues.

The J gene is TRBJ2-5, the V gene TRBV30, with D hard to call. CDR3 length: 14 amino acids. V was shortened by 1 base and J by 9 bases, with 18 bases between the two germline ends. Germline assignment: CDR1 GTSNPN and CDR2 SVGIG (reference sequence). The CDR3 DNA sequence: TGTGCCTGGAGTGAGGTAAACAGTCTTAGAGCCCAGTACTTC. Amino acid sequence: CAWSEVNSLRAQYF.

The rearrangement joins TRBV6-2 or TRBV6-3 to TRBJ2-1; 11 bases match TRBD2. Per the germline V gene, CDR1 is MNHEY and CDR2 is SVGEGT. The CDR3 extends over 17 amino acids. Trimming took 0 bases from V and 4 from J; bases not matched to a gene: 5. CDR3 residues: CASSYSPLAGVYNEQFF. Here the CDR3 DNA reads TGTGCCAGCAGTTACTCGCCACTAGCGGGAGTTTACAATGAGCAGTTCTTC.

This sequence joins TRBV30 and TRBJ1-4; D is uncertain. CDR1 is GTSNPN and CDR2 is SVGIG in the germline V gene (reference sequence). This CDR3 comprises 14 residues. V dropped 4 bases and J dropped 8 bases, with 17 bases sitting between them. The DNA for the CDR3 is TGTGCCTGGACGAGATGGGCGACGGCGGAAAAACTGTTTTTT. Amino acid sequence: CAWTRWATAEKLFF.

The chain carries TRBV12-3 or TRBV12-4 and TRBJ1-2; D call uncertain. CDR3 size: 13 residues. V gave up 6 bases and J gave up 4 bases, with 12 bases separating them. The DNA for the CDR3 is TGTGCCAGCAGGGTATCCATGGCCTATGGCTACACCTTC. It yields the protein CASRVSMAYGYTF.

The J gene is TRBJ2-7, the V gene TRBV29-1; 9 positions agree with TRBD1. Germline-derived CDR1 and CDR2 are SQVTM and ANQGSEA. This CDR3 has 14 amino acids. J gave up 4 bases and V 4 bases, and 8 bases lay outside the gene matches. DNA for the CDR3: TGCAGCGTTGTCAGGACAGGGGCTACTTACGAGCAGTACTTC. Protein sequence: CSVVRTGATYEQYF.

V gene TRBV7-3 combines with J gene TRBJ2-3, with 13 bases identical to TRBD2. This CDR3 spans 16 amino acids. V was pared by 4 bases and J by 4 bases, with 5 bases of the junction left unmatched. The germline V gene has CDR1 SGHTA and CDR2 FQGTGA. The CDR3 bases are TGTGCCAGCAGCTCTACTAGCGGGGGGGCCTCAGATACGCAGTATTTT. It translates to CASSSTSGGASDTQYF.

The chain combines TRBV5-6 with TRBJ1-3; the D is unclear. Trimming took off 1 base at V and 5 bases at J, with 13 bases between the two ends. Germline CDR1 SGHDT, CDR2 YYEEEE. The CDR3 loop spans 15 amino acids. CDR3 bases: TGTGCCAGCAGCTTGACGGAGGGAGTCCGAAACACCATATATTTT. Protein sequence: CASSLTEGVRNTIYF.

The chain carries TRBV10-1 and TRBJ2-7, with 8 nucleotides matching TRBD1. With V trimmed by 0 bases and J by 3 bases, 1 base remained unmatched. Germline lookup yields CDR1 WNHNN and CDR2 SYGVQD (reference sequence). CDR3 length: 14 amino acids. The CDR3 sequence: CASSESGQVYEQYF. The CDR3 coding sequence is TGCGCCAGCAGTGAGTCGGGACAGGTCTACGAGCAGTACTTC.

This sequence joins TRBV18 and TRBJ2-7; possible D gene TRBD1, 6 bases. V was trimmed by 2 bases and J by 6 bases, leaving 8 bases between them. In germline, CDR1 is KGHSH, CDR2 LQKENI. The CDR3 runs 12 residues. CDR3: CASSPGGREQYF. CDR3 coding DNA: TGTGCCAGCTCACCAGGGGGCCGCGAGCAGTACTTC.

In its sample, this clone was seen once. The chain combines TRBV27 with TRBJ2-7; D is undetermined. This CDR3 has 13 residues. The V gene's germline CDR1 is MNHEY and CDR2 SMNVEV (reference sequence). Deletions cut 3 bases from V and 1 base from J, with 7 bases between. CDR3 loop: CASSFWASYEQYF. The CDR3 DNA is TGTGCCAGCAGTTTCTGGGCGTCCTACGAGCAGTACTTC.

V is TRBV7-6 and J is TRBJ2-7; 9 bases fit TRBD2. CDR3 length: 15 residues. V trimming: 2 bases; J trimming: 3 bases; junction bases outside the gene matches: 5. Germline lookup yields CDR1 SGHVS and CDR2 FNYEAQ. The CDR3 DNA follows: TGTGCCAGCAGCTTAATAGCGGGGGAGAACTACGAGCAGTACTTC. Its protein product is CASSLIAGENYEQYF.

This chain connects TRBV12-5 to TRBJ2-3; D not certain. The length of the CDR3 is 11 residues. Germline values: CDR1 LGHNT, CDR2 FRNRAP. V gave up 3 bases and J gave up 6 bases, with 4 bases separating them. CDR3 residues: CASGFGDTQYF. CDR3 DNA: TGTGCTAGTGGTTTCGGTGATACGCAGTATTTT.

The chain couples TRBV5-1 to TRBJ2-1, with D tentatively TRBD1 (6 bases). In germline, CDR1 is SGHRS, CDR2 YFSETQ. There are 14 residues in the CDR3. V lost 3 bases to trimming and J lost 3 bases, with 10 bases between them. The CDR3 protein is CASSSGTIYNEQFF. The CDR3 coding sequence is TGCGCCAGCAGCTCCGGGACAATCTACAATGAGCAGTTCTTC.